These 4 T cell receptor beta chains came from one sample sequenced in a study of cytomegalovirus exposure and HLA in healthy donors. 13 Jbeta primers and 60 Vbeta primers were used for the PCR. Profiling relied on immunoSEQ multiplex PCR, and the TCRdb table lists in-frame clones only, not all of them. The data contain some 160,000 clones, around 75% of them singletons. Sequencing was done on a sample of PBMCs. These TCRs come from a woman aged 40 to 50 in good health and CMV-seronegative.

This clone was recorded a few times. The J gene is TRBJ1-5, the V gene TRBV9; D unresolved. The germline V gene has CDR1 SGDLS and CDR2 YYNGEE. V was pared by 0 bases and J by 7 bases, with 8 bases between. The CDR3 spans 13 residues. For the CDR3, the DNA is TGTGCCAGCAGCGTAGCGGCAGGCCAGCCCCAGCATTTT. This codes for CASSVAAGQPQHF. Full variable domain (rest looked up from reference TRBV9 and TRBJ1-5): DSGVTQTPKHLITATGQRVTLRCSPRSGDLSVYWYQQSLDQGLQFLIQYYNGEERAKGNILERFSAQQFPDLHSELNLSSLELGDSALYFCASSVAAGQPQHFGDGTRLSIL.

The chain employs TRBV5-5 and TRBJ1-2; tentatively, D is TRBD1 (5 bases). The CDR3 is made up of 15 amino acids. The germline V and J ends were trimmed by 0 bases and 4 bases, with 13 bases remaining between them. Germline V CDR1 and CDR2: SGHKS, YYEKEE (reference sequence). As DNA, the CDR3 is TGTGCCAGCAGCTTGGGGCAGGGAGGAGGCTATGGCTACACCTTC. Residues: CASSLGQGGGYGYTF.

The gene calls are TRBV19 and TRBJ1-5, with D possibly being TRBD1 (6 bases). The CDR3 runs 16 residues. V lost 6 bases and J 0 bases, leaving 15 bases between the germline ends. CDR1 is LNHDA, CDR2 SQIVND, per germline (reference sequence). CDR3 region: CASRLDSLYSNQPQHF. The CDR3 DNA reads TGTGCCAGTAGGTTGGACAGTCTGTATAGCAATCAGCCCCAGCATTTT.

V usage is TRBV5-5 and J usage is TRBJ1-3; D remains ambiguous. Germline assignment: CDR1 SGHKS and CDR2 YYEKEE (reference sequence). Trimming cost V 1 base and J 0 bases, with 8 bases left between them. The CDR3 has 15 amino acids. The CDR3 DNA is TGTGCCAGCAGCTTGATGTCCGTCTCTGGAAACACCATATATTTT. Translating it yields CASSLMSVSGNTIYF.